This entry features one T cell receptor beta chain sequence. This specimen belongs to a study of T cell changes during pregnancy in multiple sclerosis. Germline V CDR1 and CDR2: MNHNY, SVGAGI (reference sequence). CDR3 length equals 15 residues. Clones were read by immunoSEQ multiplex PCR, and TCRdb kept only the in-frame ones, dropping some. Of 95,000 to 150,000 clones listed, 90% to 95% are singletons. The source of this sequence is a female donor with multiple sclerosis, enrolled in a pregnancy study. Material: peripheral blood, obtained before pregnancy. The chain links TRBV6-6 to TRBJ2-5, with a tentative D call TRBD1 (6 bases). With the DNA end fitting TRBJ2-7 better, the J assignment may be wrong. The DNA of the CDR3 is TGTGCCAGCAGTTACTTACCCGCAGGGGTCTACGAGCAGTACTTC. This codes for CASSYLPAGVYEQYF.